These 11 T cell receptor beta chains originate from one sample sequenced in a study of early T cells in non-severe SARS-CoV-2 infection. TCRdb re-called the 5' RACE reads through MiXCR, storing one row per CDR3 protein. The table records 30,000 to 45,000 distinct CDR3 sequences, 5.5% of them present only once. The sample here was whole blood, taken at baseline. All receptors come from an adult who was a healthcare worker with PCR-confirmed SARS-CoV-2 infection or an uninfected control (not recorded which).

This clonotype has a handful of counts. Compared with germline, one end of the junction differs, possibly owing to a read error. The chain combines TRBV7-9 with TRBJ2-5, with unresolved D. There are 15 residues in the CDR3. Germline-derived CDR1 and CDR2 are SEHNR and FQNEAQ (reference sequence). DNA for the CDR3: TGTGCCAGCAGTTTAGTTCCTCAAGGCCAAGAGACCCAGTACTTC. Protein sequence: CASSLVPQGQETQYF.

This clonotype was counted only a few times. The chain links TRBV11-2 to TRBJ2-5, with no clear D. V lost 0 bases to trimming and J lost 4 bases, with 9 bases between them. This CDR3 spans 14 amino acids. CDR1 is SGHAT and CDR2 is FQNNGV in the germline V gene. DNA of the CDR3: TGTGCCAGCAGCTTAGAAGGGCGCCGAGAGACCCAGTACTTC. Its protein product is CASSLEGRRETQYF. Based on the CDR3 plus reference TRBV11-2 and TRBJ2-5, the full variable domain is EAGVAQSPRYKIIEKRQSVAFWCNPISGHATLYWYQQILGQGPKLLIQFQNNGVVDDSQLPKDRFSAERLKGVDSTLKIQPAKLEDSAVYLCASSLEGRRETQYFGPGTRLLVL.

This clonotype has just a few counts. The chain has TRBV14 and TRBJ2-5, with TRBD1 matching over 10 bases. Germline V gene data show CDR1 as SGHDN and CDR2 as FVKESK. Trimming cost V 5 bases and J 5 bases; bases outside gene matches: 11. CDR3 length: 16 amino acids. The CDR3: CASSLSGTGVWETQYF. DNA for the CDR3: TGTGCCAGCAGCTTGTCCGGGACAGGGGTCTGGGAGACCCAGTACTTC.

This clonotype was recorded at least ten times. The CDR3 sequence: CASTRRAGVSQETQYF. CDR3 bases: TGTGCCAGCACCCGAAGGGCGGGAGTCAGTCAAGAGACCCAGTACTTC. This sequence joins TRBV2 and TRBJ2-5; 7 bases are shared with TRBD2. The CDR3 contains 16 residues. V shed 7 bases and J 2 bases; nucleotides not matched to a gene: 13. Germline-derived CDR1 and CDR2 are SNHLY and FYNNEI.

V gene TRBV29-1 combines with J gene TRBJ2-1; no definite D call. Germline V gene lookup returns CDR1 SQVTM and CDR2 ANQGSEA. The CDR3 sequence is 11 residues long. V dropped 7 bases and J dropped 6 bases, with 10 bases sitting between them. Here the CDR3 reads CSAAYSNEQFF. In nucleotides, the CDR3 is TGCAGCGCCGCCTATAGCAATGAGCAGTTCTTC.

In its sample, this clonotype was seen many times. The chain uses TRBV24-1 and TRBJ2-1, with D perhaps being TRBD1 or TRBD2 (5 bases each). The CDR3 sequence is 15 residues long. Germline values: CDR1 KGHDR, CDR2 SFDVKD. Trimming stripped 3 bases from V and 5 bases from J, with 13 bases between. CDR3 sequence (DNA): TGTGCCACCAGTGATCCCGGGACCCTCAACAATGAGCAGTTCTTC. It specifies CATSDPGTLNNEQFF.

This clonotype occurred many times. The chain uses TRBV20-1 and TRBJ2-5; D might be TRBD1 or TRBD2, each matching 6 bases. From germline, CDR1 is DFQATT and CDR2 SNEGSKA (reference sequence). The CDR3 covers 12 residues. The V gene lost 7 bases and the J gene lost 5 bases, with 14 bases spanning the gap. The CDR3 sequence: CSGGLAPETQYF. CDR3 coding DNA: TGCAGTGGGGGGCTAGCGCCGGAGACCCAGTACTTC.

This clonotype appeared a few times. The gene calls are TRBV7-9 and TRBJ1-5, with D possibly TRBD1 on 5 matching bases. The V gene lost 2 bases and the J gene lost 2 bases, with 13 bases spanning the gap. CDR1 and CDR2 (germline): SEHNR, FQNEAQ (reference sequence). This CDR3 has 16 amino acids. Here the CDR3 DNA reads TGTGCCAGCAGCTTAATGGGGGAAGGGGGCAATCAGCCCCAGCATTTT. Amino acid sequence: CASSLMGEGGNQPQHF.

This clonotype was seen ten or more times. The chain uses TRBV29-1 and TRBJ2-3, with 8 positions matching TRBD2. In germline, CDR1 is SQVTM, CDR2 ANQGSEA. The CDR3 runs 15 residues. The V and J ends lost 0 bases and 5 bases, in that order; junction bases with no gene match: 7. CDR3: CSVEDPGGAGDTQYF. The CDR3 coding sequence is TGCAGCGTTGAAGATCCGGGGGGGGCAGGAGATACGCAGTATTTT.

This clonotype appeared many times. The rearrangement uses TRBV3-1 and TRBJ2-3, with D hard to call. V dropped 1 base and J dropped 13 bases, with 9 bases sitting between them. The CDR3 is made up of 11 amino acids. Germline V gene lookup returns CDR1 LGHDT and CDR2 YNNKEL (reference sequence). Here the CDR3 reads CASSQAATKYF. The CDR3 DNA reads as TGTGCCAGCAGCCAAGCGGCCACGAAGTATTTT.

The chain carries TRBV7-2 and TRBJ1-3; D perhaps matches TRBD1 (5 bases). CDR3 length: 15 residues. Trimming stripped 0 bases from V and 2 bases from J, with 8 bases between. Germline V gene data show CDR1 as SGHTA and CDR2 as FQGNSA. CDR3 coding DNA: TGTGCCAGCAGCTTAGCGGCAGGGACTGGAAACACCATATATTTT. It yields the protein CASSLAAGTGNTIYF.